The rows below give T cell receptor beta chains drawn from one sample of a study of T cell responses to AZD1222 COVID-19 vaccine. Clones were read by immunoSEQ multiplex PCR, and TCRdb kept only the in-frame ones, dropping some. The sample has around 83,000 clones; approximately 85% are singletons. Sequences were derived from peripheral blood, sampled on day 0 of AZD1222 vaccination. These receptors were collected from an adult in good health. The CDR3 runs from the conserved cysteine through the conserved F or W. The D gene is left open where the match is weak. Size values are once, few and many counts, or a class for expanded clones, and some rows have none.

NA,TRBD2,TRBV3-1/TRBV3-2,TRBJ2-3,TGTGCCAGCAGCCAAGATACGTATAGCTGGCGGGAGGGGGGCACAGATACGCAGTATTTT,CASSQDTYSWREGGTDTQYF
NA,NA,TRBV7-3,TRBJ1-3,TGTGCCAGCAGCTTATGGCAGGGCTCTGGAAACACCATATATTTT,CASSLWQGSGNTIYF
NA,NA,TRBV21-1,TRBJ1-4,TGTGCCAGCAGCACCAGACAGGTCCACGAAAAACTGTTTTTT,CASSTRQVHEKLFF
NA,TRBD1,TRBV29-1,TRBJ2-2,TGCAGCGCCTACCGGGACAGGGGTACCGGGGAGCTGTTTTTT,CSAYRDRGTGELFF
few,TRBD1,TRBV7-8,TRBJ2-7,TGTGCCAGCAGCACCCGACAGGGGTCGGACGAGCAGTACTTC,CASSTRQGSDEQYF
few,NA,TRBV28,TRBJ1-4,TGTGCCAGCAGTTTACAGGGGCGGAATGAAAAACTGTTTTTT,CASSLQGRNEKLFF
NA,NA,TRBV7-7,TRBJ2-3,TGTGCTAGCAGCCCCGGGGGTGTCGGCGGGGCCACAGATACACAGTATTTT,CASSPGGVGGATDTQYF
once,TRBD1,TRBV27,TRBJ1-1,TGTGCCAGCACCTTGACAGGGGGATGGAACACTGAAGCTTTCTTT,CASTLTGGWNTEAFF
NA,TRBD1,TRBV3-1/TRBV3-2,TRBJ1-2,TGTGCCAGCAGCCAACTACAGGGGCGAGATGGCTACACCTTC,CASSQLQGRDGYTF
NA,TRBD2,TRBV9,TRBJ2-3,TGTGCCAGCAGCGTAGAAGGTCAGGGGGGACTAGCAAAGGCTACGCAGTATTTT,CASSVEGQGGLAKATQYF
few,TRBD1,TRBV6-4,TRBJ1-5,TGTGCCAGCAGTGAATACGCAGGGGGTAGCAATCAGCCCCAGCATTTT,CASSEYAGGSNQPQHF
NA,NA,TRBV6-5,TRBJ1-1,TGTGCCAGCAGCTCCCGGAGCGGGAACACTGAAGCTTTCTTT,CASSSRSGNTEAFF
NA,TRBD1,TRBV7-8,TRBJ2-3,TGTGCCAGCAGCTTCCCGACAGGGGGCATGGCAGATACGCAGTATTTT,CASSFPTGGMADTQYF
NA,TRBD2,TRBV11-3,TRBJ2-7,TGTGCCAGCAGCGCCTCGAGCGGGGGGAAAAGCGAGCAGTACTTC,CASSASSGGKSEQYF
NA,NA,TRBV10-1,TRBJ2-1,TGCGCCAGCAGCTCCGATTGGTGGAATGAGCAGTTCTTC,CASSSDWWNEQFF
NA,TRBD1,TRBV7-9,TRBJ1-2,TGTGCCAGCAGCTTAGCGGGACAGAACTATGGCTACACCTTC,CASSLAGQNYGYTF
once,NA,TRBV10-1,TRBJ1-1,TGCGCCAGCAGTGTGGGCAGGGCTGGCACTGAAGCTTTCTTT,CASSVGRAGTEAFF
NA,TRBD1,TRBV6-2/TRBV6-3,TRBJ2-1,TGTGCCAGCAGTTACTCGTTGGGACAGGGGGGGAATGAGCAGTTCTTC,CASSYSLGQGGNEQFF
NA,NA,TRBV19,TRBJ2-1,TGTGCCAGTAGTATAGGGGCAGGGAACCACAATGAGCAGTTCTTC,CASSIGAGNHNEQFF
once,NA,TRBV5-1,TRBJ1-2,TGCGCCAGCAGCTTATCTGACGTTTATGGCTACACCTTC,CASSLSDVYGYTF
NA,NA,TRBV6-4,TRBJ2-1,TGTGCCAGCAGTGAAATGTGGGGCTCCTACAATGAGCAGTTCTTC,CASSEMWGSYNEQFF
NA,NA,TRBV4-1,TRBJ1-2,TGCGCCAGCAGTCGGGCAGGAACCTATGGCTACACCTTC,CASSRAGTYGYTF
NA,TRBD2,TRBV10-2,TRBJ2-7,TGCGCCAGCAGTGTACTAGCGGACCCTACCTACGAGCAGTACTTC,CASSVLADPTYEQYF
NA,NA,TRBV2,TRBJ2-5,TGTGCCAGCAGTGAAAGGAGCCAGCCGGGGACCCAGTACTTC,CASSERSQPGTQYF
few,NA,TRBV4-3,TRBJ2-7,TGCGCCAGCAGCCAAGCTATACGACTCTACGAGCAGTACTTC,CASSQAIRLYEQYF
NA,NA,TRBV2,TRBJ1-5,TGTGCCAGCGGGGACAATCAGCCCCAGCATTTT,CASGDNQPQHF
NA,NA,TRBV7-2,TRBJ2-7,TGTGCCAGCAGCTCCCAACTACAGGGCGAGCAGTACTTC,CASSSQLQGEQYF
NA,NA,TRBV6-5,TRBJ2-5,TGTGCCAGCTCCATACGGGGGGCAGAGACCCAGTACTTC,CASSIRGAETQYF
NA,NA,TRBV27,TRBJ1-1,TGTGCCAGCAGTCTCCCCCCACCTAACACTGAAGCTTTCTTT,CASSLPPPNTEAFF
once,NA,TRBV5-8,TRBJ1-4,TGTGCCAGCAGCTTGTTCCAGGGTCATGAAAAACTGTTTTTT,CASSLFQGHEKLFF
once,NA,TRBV21-1,TRBJ2-1,TGTGCCAGCAGCAATAGCGGGAGCAATGAGCAGTTCTTC,CASSNSGSNEQFF
NA,TRBD1,TRBV2,TRBJ1-5,TGTGCCAGCAGTGACCCTACAGGGGGCATCGATCAGCCCCAGCATTTT,CASSDPTGGIDQPQHF
NA,NA,TRBV5-1,TRBJ2-5,TGCGCCAGCAGCTCCAAGCGGGCTCAAGAGACCCAGTACTTC,CASSSKRAQETQYF
NA,TRBD1,TRBV15,TRBJ2-5,TGTGCCACCAGCAGCTCCCTCCGGGACAGGGAGACGGAGACCCAGTACTTC,CATSSSLRDRETETQYF
NA,TRBD1,TRBV6-5,TRBJ2-3,TGTGCCAGCAGTTACTGGGGACAGGGGGCAGGAGATACGCAGTATTTT,CASSYWGQGAGDTQYF
NA,NA,TRBV6-5,TRBJ1-5,TGTGCCAGCACCTCCAGTTATAGCAATCAGCCCCAGCATTTT,CASTSSYSNQPQHF
NA,TRBD2,TRBV7-3,TRBJ2-3,TGTGCCAGCAGCTTACTGGGCGGGAGAGGCGGCACAGATACGCAGTATTTT,CASSLLGGRGGTDTQYF
NA,NA,TRBV7-9,TRBJ1-6,TGTGCCAGCAGCTTAGGCCGGGGCCCTAATTCACCCCTCCACTTT,CASSLGRGPNSPLHF
NA,TRBD1,TRBV7-9,TRBJ1-1,TGTGCCAGCAGCAATCGGGACAGGGGAAGTGTTGAAGCTTTCTTT,CASSNRDRGSVEAFF
NA,NA,TRBV27,TRBJ1-2,TGTGCCAGCAGTCTCCAGGGGAACTATGGCTACACCTTC,CASSLQGNYGYTF
NA,TRBD2,TRBV11-2,TRBJ2-1,TGTGCCAGCAGCCACCCCCAGCGGGAGCATACTCGCTCCTACAATGAGCAGTTCTTC,CASSHPQREHTRSYNEQFF
once,NA,TRBV19,TRBJ1-1,TGTGCCAGTAGTATAGTCAGTGTCGTAAACACTGAAGCTTTCTTT,CASSIVSVVNTEAFF
NA,NA,TRBV7-9,TRBJ2-7,TGTGCCAGCAGCTTAATGGGGAGCTCCTACGAGCAGTACTTC,CASSLMGSSYEQYF
NA,TRBD2,TRBV5-4,TRBJ2-3,TGTGCCAGCAGTCATCAACTAGCGGGAGGGCTAAGAAACACAGATACGCAGTATTTT,CASSHQLAGGLRNTDTQYF
NA,NA,TRBV7-3,TRBJ2-3,TGTGCCAGCAGCTTCTCGGGAGATACGCAGTATTTT,CASSFSGDTQYF
NA,TRBD1,TRBV5-4,TRBJ1-1,TGTGCCAGCAGCTTGGTGGGACAGCTGAACACTGAAGCTTTCTTT,CASSLVGQLNTEAFF
NA,TRBD1,TRBV7-9,TRBJ1-2,TGTGCCAGCAGCTTCTGGGACAGGCAGTTTTACACCTTC,CASSFWDRQFYTF